The clone carrying this T cell receptor beta chain occurred once. Its antigen is undetermined. Using immunoSEQ multiplex PCR, the repertoire was profiled, and TCRdb retains in-frame clones only, with some absent. The repertoire holds under 200,000 clones, with roughly nine tenths as singletons. The source of the sample is a study of T cell responses to AZD1222 COVID-19 vaccine. Study-level results: Close to half of spike-specific TCRs reportedly recognize unmutated variant regions. Spike-specific TCR breadth and depth both grew after two AZD1222 doses.

CDR3 length: 14 residues. V lost 7 bases, J lost 3 bases, and 12 bases stayed unmatched. CDR1 and CDR2 from the germline V gene are SQVTM and ANQGSEA. The material was peripheral blood, obtained on day 0 of MenACWY control vaccination. The V and J genes are TRBV29-1 and TRBJ2-7; 7 positions agree with TRBD1. The receptor's source is an adult in good health. CDR3 nucleotide sequence: TGCAGCGATCCGGGACAGCTCTCTTACTACGAGCAGTACTTC. Protein: CSDPGQLSYYEQYF.